Below, one T cell receptor beta chain is given with its context. No antigen is known for it. RNA transcripts provided the source from which TCR beta CDR3 regions were amplified. Primed by the HTBI set, a first-round RT-PCR was run on the TCR CDR3. From the multiplex PCR reads, TCRdb called clonotypes with MiXCR, one entry per CDR3 protein. The table lists around 600,000 distinct CDR3 sequences, roughly 15% of them singletons. This sample is drawn from a study of T cells in Graves' hyperthyroidism and ophthalmopathy. Study-wide points: Ophthalmopathy was distinguished from stable hyperthyroidism by 13 V-J signatures.

Germline trimming cut 5 bases from V and 9 bases from J; bases unmatched to any gene: 9. CDR1 SGHAT and CDR2 FQNNGV come from the germline V gene. The CDR3 is made up of 14 amino acids. This TCR was sampled from a woman aged 45-59 years with Graves' ophthalmopathy. The sample was blood. The chain has TRBV11-2 and TRBJ2-3, with TRBD1 matching 9 bases. For the CDR3, the DNA is TGTGCCAGCAGCCTAGTCCCGGGACAGGGAACGCAGTATTTT. This translates into CASSLVPGQGTQYF.